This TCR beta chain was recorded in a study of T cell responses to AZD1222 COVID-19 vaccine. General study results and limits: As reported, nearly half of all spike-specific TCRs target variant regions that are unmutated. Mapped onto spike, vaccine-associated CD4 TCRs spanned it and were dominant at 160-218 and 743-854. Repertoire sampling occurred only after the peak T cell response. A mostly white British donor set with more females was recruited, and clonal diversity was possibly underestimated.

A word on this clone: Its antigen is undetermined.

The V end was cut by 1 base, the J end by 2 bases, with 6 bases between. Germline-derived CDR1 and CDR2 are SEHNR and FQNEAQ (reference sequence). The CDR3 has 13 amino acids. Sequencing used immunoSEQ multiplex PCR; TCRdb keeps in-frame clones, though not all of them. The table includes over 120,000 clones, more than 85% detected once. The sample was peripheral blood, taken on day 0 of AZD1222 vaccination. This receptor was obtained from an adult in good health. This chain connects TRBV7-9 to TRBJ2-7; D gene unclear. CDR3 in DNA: TGTGCCAGCAGCTTAGACCCAACCTACGAGCAGTACTTC. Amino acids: CASSLDPTYEQYF.